This T cell receptor beta chain was documented in a study of shared clonotypes between healthy human individuals. Study processing details: ImmunoSEQ junction-only sequences lacked quality scores, so their filtering differed. The protocol was immunoSEQ multiplex PCR, while the TCRdb copy is restricted to in-frame clones and leaves out a portion. D and trimming come from the DNA, and the V and J calls and clone size come from that table. This sample has about 480,000 clones, with about three quarters found just once. On this clone: The sample carries other DNA sequences with the same CDR3.

Trimming took 6 bases from V and 4 from J, leaving 9 bases between them. Germline V gives CDR1 SGHAT, CDR2 FQNNGV. The CDR3 is made up of 12 amino acids. Extraction of genomic DNA in unsorted samples used 86 million or so PBMCs. Sequencing was carried out using PBMCs. The origin of this receptor is a woman between 40 and 50 years old in good health. Some clones in this sample may be carry-over from other donors' samples. The chain has TRBV11-2 and TRBJ1-2; no definite D call. CDR3 region: CASSPEGYGYTF. The CDR3 region has the DNA TGTGCCAGCAGTCCCGAGGGCTATGGCTACACCTTC.